These 16 T cell receptor beta chains share one sample of origin, sequenced in a study of T cells in women clearing cervical HPV infection. Clones were read by immunoSEQ multiplex PCR, and TCRdb kept only the in-frame ones, dropping some. The table counts about 21,000 clones; 6% lies in the top ten. The sequencing input was blood buffy coat. These receptors all come from a woman aged 18 to 69 with a cervical HPV16 infection that either progressed to CIN3+ or cleared (not recorded which).

Turning to this clone: The read ends 3 residues shy of where the CDR3 ends; the end is completed using the germline J gene. The chain carries TRBV7-8 and TRBJ1-1, with TRBD1 as a possible D gene (6 bases). The CDR3 loop spans 14 amino acids. V dropped 5 bases and J dropped 2 bases, with 12 bases sitting between them. Germline-derived CDR1 and CDR2 are SGHVS and FQNEAQ. The sequenced part of the CDR3 DNA is TGTGCCAGCAGCCCCAGGGGTACCAACACTGAA. This encodes CASSPRGTNTE. The whole CDR3 reads CASSPRGTNTEAFF.

The CDR3 DNA, read in part, is TGCAGTGTCGGGCAGGGTGGGAATGAG. Translation gives CSVGQGGNE. The CDR3 in full is CSVGQGGNEQFF. This chain uses TRBV20-1 with TRBJ2-1; a weak D match, TRBD1 (5 bases). Read sequence stops 3 residues before the CDR3 end, and the germline J gene provides the missing end. CDR1 DFQATT and CDR2 SNEGSKA come from the germline V gene (reference sequence). V gave up 7 bases and J gave up 7 bases, with 14 bases separating them. CDR3 length: 12 residues.

Comments on this clone: Coverage ceases 3 residues before the CDR3 finishes, and the germline J gene fills in the end. V and J are TRBV2 and TRBJ1-2; D is ambiguous. The V and J ends lost 6 bases and 1 base respectively, with 15 bases between them. The germline gives CDR1 SNHLY, CDR2 FYNNEI. The CDR3 sequence is 15 residues long. Incomplete CDR3 DNA: TGTGCCAGCAGCCACCGACGGGCGGGTAACTATGGC. Protein: CASSHRRAGNYG. The whole CDR3 sequence is CASSHRRAGNYGYTF.

This CDR3 is CASQSSYEQYF. CDR3 DNA, as far as it was read: TGTGCCAGCCAGAGCTCCTACGAG. The rearrangement joins TRBV25-1 to TRBJ2-7; D is uncertain. The sequenced fragment ends 3 residues before the CDR3 boundary, so the rest is inferred from the germline J gene. The germline CDR1 and CDR2 sequences are MGHDK and SYGVNS. Between the trimmed V and J ends, which lost 8 bases and 0 bases, there was a span of 5 bases. The CDR3 runs to 11 residues.

Points on this clone: Sequencing ends 3 residues short of the CDR3 end; the germline J gene provides the rest. This chain connects TRBV20-1 to TRBJ1-3; D remains ambiguous. V shed 6 bases and J shed 0 bases, with 15 bases lying between them. Germline-derived CDR1 and CDR2 are DFQATT and SNEGSKA (reference sequence). The CDR3 runs to 15 residues. CDR3 sequence reads: CSARPTLDSGNTIYF. The CDR3 DNA, read in part, is TGCAGTGCCCGCCCGACACTCGACTCTGGAAACACC.

To note about this clone: The read gets to within 3 residues of the CDR3 end, and the germline J gene fills in the rest. V usage is TRBV19 and J usage is TRBJ1-2, with 7 nucleotides matching TRBD1. This CDR3 has 17 amino acids. Germline loops: CDR1 LNHDA, CDR2 SQIVND (reference sequence). Incomplete CDR3 DNA: TGTGCCGGGAACAGGGGACCAGCGCATACCATCTCCTACGAC. Translation: CAGNRGPAHTISYD. The entire CDR3 is CAGNRGPAHTISYDYTF.

By frequency, this clone registers medium-sized. The read is 3 residues too short to cover the CDR3 end, so that end is filled in from the germline J gene. The V call is TRBV29-1, the J call TRBJ2-1; 15 positions agree with TRBD2. The germline gives CDR1 SQVTM, CDR2 ANQGSEA. This CDR3 is 18 amino acids long. After removal of 5 bases from V and 0 bases from J, the junction contained 8 bases not matched to a gene. CDR3 region: CSVRGLAGGRSSYNEQFF. The CDR3 bases that were read are TGCAGCGTTCGGGGACTAGCGGGAGGTCGAAGCTCCTACAATGAG.

For this clone: The read halts 3 residues ahead of the CDR3 end, with the missing end drawn from the germline J gene. The rearrangement links TRBV28 to TRBJ1-1, with D maybe TRBD1 (5 bases). Germline V CDR1 and CDR2: MDHEN, SYDVKM. The CDR3 is made up of 14 amino acids. V lost 2 bases and J 2 bases, leaving 9 bases between the germline ends. The CDR3 DNA, read in part, is TGTGCCAGCAGTTTAAGCGGGGGAAACACTGAA. Residues: CASSLSGGNTE. The CDR3 as a whole reads CASSLSGGNTEAFF.

Points on this clone: From the germline J gene comes the end of the CDR3, since the read stops 3 residues before it. This sequence joins TRBV5-1 and TRBJ2-7; 10 positions match TRBD2. Trimming removed 7 bases from V and 4 bases from J; junction bases left unmatched: 8. The CDR3 spans 14 residues. CDR1 is SGHRS, CDR2 YFSETQ, per germline. The DNA read from the CDR3 is TGCGCCAGCGGGGGGGCTAGCGGGAGTTACGAG. It translates to CASGGASGSYE. From start to end, the CDR3 is CASGGASGSYEQYF.

On this clone itself: The missing CDR3 end, 3 residues past where the read stops, is filled in from the germline J gene. The chain employs TRBV2 and TRBJ2-7; D unresolved. V was pared by 2 bases and J by 3 bases, with 11 bases between. The germline CDR1 and CDR2 sequences are SNHLY and FYNNEI. This CDR3 has 14 amino acids. The part of the CDR3 DNA that was read is TGTGCCAGCAGTGAACAGCGAACTATCTACGAG. Its protein product is CASSEQRTIYE. The whole CDR3 is CASSEQRTIYEQYF.

The DNA read from the CDR3 is TGTGCCAGCAGCCAAGATGAGGGGAGTGGGACCAAAAACATT. Translation gives CASSQDEGSGTKNI. The full CDR3 is CASSQDEGSGTKNIQYF. The V call is TRBV14, the J call TRBJ2-4; D possibly matches TRBD1 or TRBD2 (5 bases each). The sequence runs out 3 residues before the end of the CDR3; the remainder is reconstructed from the germline J gene. The CDR3 runs 17 residues. CDR1 is SGHDN and CDR2 is FVKESK in the germline V gene. With 0 bases removed from V and 2 bases from J, the gap between germline ends came to 14 bases.

Points on this clone: The CDR3 is cut off 3 residues early in the read; its end comes from the germline J gene. V is TRBV19 and J is TRBJ2-7; D might be TRBD1 (5 bases). This CDR3 has 12 amino acids. Germline CDR1 and CDR2: LNHDA and SQIVND (reference sequence). V lost 3 bases, J lost 6 bases, and 9 bases lay in between. CDR3 DNA (partial): TGTGCCAGTAGTATCGGGCAGGGCGAG. Its translation: CASSIGQGE. The full CDR3 protein is CASSIGQGEQYF.

Comments on this clone: The CDR3 extends 3 residues past the end of the read, so its final part is completed from the germline J gene. Different DNA sequences within this sample yield the same CDR3. The chain links TRBV28 to TRBJ1-1, with D uncertain. This CDR3 has 13 amino acids. Trimming removed 2 bases from V and 1 base from J, with 5 bases in between. Germline assignment: CDR1 MDHEN and CDR2 SYDVKM. The covered CDR3 bases are TGTGCCAGCAGTTTACTCGGGAACACTGAA. It specifies CASSLLGNTE. The full CDR3 protein is CASSLLGNTEAFF.

The DNA read from the CDR3 is TGTGCCAGCAGTTACCAGGGACTAGCGTCTTCTGGTGAG. Translation: CASSYQGLASSGE. The whole CDR3 protein is CASSYQGLASSGEQFF. This chain uses TRBV6-2 or TRBV6-3 with TRBJ2-1, with 10 bases fitting TRBD2. Coverage ceases 3 residues before the CDR3 finishes, and the germline J gene fills in the end. The CDR3 consists of 16 residues. Germline CDR1 reads MNHEY; CDR2 reads SVGEGT. The junction had 10 bases not matched to a gene; V was cut back by 2 bases and J by 9 bases.

Concerning this clone itself: Read data end 3 residues before the CDR3 end; the end is taken from the germline J gene. J is TRBJ2-1 and V is TRBV6-2 or TRBV6-3, with TRBD2 matching 8 bases. The CDR3 has 17 amino acids. Germline lookup yields CDR1 MNHEY and CDR2 SVGEGT. The V and J ends lost 4 bases and 0 bases, in that order; junction bases with no gene match: 8. CDR3 DNA, as far as it was read: TGTGCCAGCAGTTGGGGGTCCGGGACTAGCTCCTACAATGAG. As protein: CASSWGSGTSSYNE. The whole CDR3 sequence reads CASSWGSGTSSYNEQFF.

CDR3 protein: CASSNRDQPQHF. The DNA read from the CDR3 is TGTGCCAGTAGTAACAGGGATCAGCCC. The chain is built from TRBV19 and TRBJ1-5; tentatively, D is TRBD1 (6 bases). Read data end 3 residues before the CDR3 end; the end is taken from the germline J gene. CDR3 length equals 12 residues. Trimming cost V 4 bases and J 5 bases, with 6 bases left between them. Looked up from germline, CDR1 is LNHDA and CDR2 is SQIVND (reference sequence). The full variable domain, its missing parts supplied by reference TRBV19 and TRBJ1-5, is DGGITQSPKYLFRKEGQNVTLSCEQNLNHDAMYWYRQDPGQGLRLIYYSQIVNDFQKGDIAEGYSVSREKKESFPLTVTSAQKNPTAFYLCASSNRDQPQHFGDGTRLSIL.